The 26 T cell receptor beta chains below all came from one sample that was sequenced in a study of control samples from healthy donors and cancer patients. Data came from immunoSEQ multiplex PCR; TCRdb stores just in-frame clones and leaves some out. The sample has fewer than 95,000 clones, roughly 84% seen once. The source material was blood. The origin of the receptors is a woman between 40 and 55 years old in good health.

The chain joins TRBV9 to TRBJ2-1; 9 bases align to TRBD1. Germline V gene lookup returns CDR1 SGDLS and CDR2 YYNGEE. The CDR3 sequence is 15 residues long. The trim removed 2 bases at V and 6 bases at J, leaving 6 bases unmatched. The chain's CDR3 is CASSVSGTGINEQFF. As DNA, the CDR3 is TGTGCCAGCAGCGTGTCTGGGACAGGGATCAATGAGCAGTTCTTC.

J is TRBJ2-1 and V is TRBV7-9; 16 nucleotides align to TRBD2. With 8 bases clipped from V and 6 bases from J, the junction kept 10 bases outside the gene matches. Germline CDR1 is SEHNR and CDR2 is FQNEAQ (reference sequence). The CDR3 extends over 17 amino acids. Here the CDR3 reads CASDPGLAGGPVNEQFF. In DNA, the CDR3 is TGTGCCAGCGATCCGGGACTAGCGGGGGGGCCGGTCAATGAGCAGTTCTTC.

The V and J genes are TRBV6-5 and TRBJ2-7, with D hard to call. CDR3 length equals 14 residues. From germline, CDR1 is MNHEY and CDR2 SVGAGI. Between the trimmed V and J ends, which lost 2 bases and 1 base, there was a span of 9 bases. This chain's CDR3 is CASSYRKESYEQYF. The CDR3 nucleotides are TGTGCCAGCAGTTACCGGAAAGAATCCTACGAGCAGTACTTC.

The V call is TRBV18, the J call TRBJ1-5; D remains ambiguous. V gave up 2 bases and J gave up 3 bases, with 5 bases separating them. This CDR3 has 13 amino acids. The germline CDR1 and CDR2 sequences are KGHSH and LQKENI. The CDR3: CASSPSYNQPQHF. Written as DNA, the CDR3 is TGTGCCAGCTCACCAAGTTACAATCAGCCCCAGCATTTT.

The chain uses TRBV7-9 and TRBJ1-5; 8 positions agree with TRBD1. The CDR3 loop spans 15 amino acids. CDR1 is SEHNR, CDR2 FQNEAQ, per germline (reference sequence). V was pared by 1 base and J by 7 bases, with 6 bases of the junction left unmatched. The CDR3 loop reads CASSLESGGEQPQHF. For the CDR3, the DNA is TGTGCCAGCAGCTTAGAATCAGGGGGCGAACAGCCCCAGCATTTT.

The sample holds one count of this clone. The J gene is TRBJ2-3, the V gene TRBV7-3; D possibly uses TRBD1 or TRBD2 (5 bases each). Germline loops: CDR1 SGHTA, CDR2 FQGTGA. Trimming stripped 4 bases from V and 3 bases from J, with 11 bases between. The CDR3 is 14 amino acids. CDR3 in DNA: TGTGCCAGCAGCTACCGGGACGGTACAGATACGCAGTATTTT. Its translation: CASSYRDGTDTQYF.

This rearrangement joins TRBV3-1 (or the pseudogene TRBV3-2) to TRBJ2-3, with D uncertain. Germline V lookup: CDR1 LGHDT, CDR2 YNNKEL (reference sequence). Trimming took off 6 bases at V and 0 bases at J, with 13 bases between the two ends. This CDR3 has 15 amino acids. The DNA for the CDR3 is TGTGCCAGCAGGGCTACGGGTTTCAGCACAGATACGCAGTATTTT. Its translation: CASRATGFSTDTQYF.

The gene calls are TRBV9 and TRBJ1-4; D is uncertain. Germline V gene data show CDR1 as SGDLS and CDR2 as YYNGEE. The CDR3 covers 13 residues. The germline V and J ends were trimmed by 3 bases and 8 bases, with 11 bases remaining between them. As DNA, the CDR3 is TGTGCCAGCAGCGCCTTCTTGGGGGAAAAACTGTTTTTT. Protein: CASSAFLGEKLFF. Together with reference TRBV9 and TRBJ1-4, the CDR3 gives the full variable domain: DSGVTQTPKHLITATGQRVTLRCSPRSGDLSVYWYQQSLDQGLQFLIQYYNGEERAKGNILERFSAQQFPDLHSELNLSSLELGDSALYFCASSAFLGEKLFFGSGTQLSVL.

V and J are TRBV7-2 and TRBJ1-5, with D possibly matching TRBD1 (5 bases). V was trimmed by 1 base and J by 0 bases, leaving 13 bases between them. The germline CDR1 and CDR2 sequences are SGHTA and FQGNSA. The CDR3 extends over 17 amino acids. CDR3 protein: CASSLGTKGISNQPQHF. The CDR3 DNA reads as TGTGCCAGCAGCTTAGGGACGAAGGGGATTAGCAATCAGCCCCAGCATTTT.

The chain couples TRBV29-1 to TRBJ1-2, with a possible D match to TRBD1 (6 bases). The CDR3 extends over 13 amino acids. Germline-derived CDR1 and CDR2 are SQVTM and ANQGSEA. V was pared by 3 bases and J by 4 bases, with 12 bases between. The CDR3 loop is CSVDRGTTYGYTF. Here the CDR3 DNA reads TGCAGCGTTGATAGGGGGACAACCTATGGCTACACCTTC.

The chain recombines TRBV6-5 with TRBJ1-5; TRBD1 agrees at 9 bases. The V segment lost 6 bases and the J segment 2 bases; nucleotides outside the gene matches: 5. Germline CDR1 and CDR2: MNHEY and SVGAGI. The CDR3 contains 15 residues. The CDR3 nucleotides read TGTGCCAGCAGGAAGGGACAGGGAGGCAATCAGCCCCAGCATTTT. Translation: CASRKGQGGNQPQHF.

The chain couples TRBV11-3 to TRBJ1-5; D ambiguous. Germline V gene sequence: CDR1 SGHNT, CDR2 YENEEA. This CDR3 spans 12 amino acids. The germline V and J ends were trimmed by 4 bases and 14 bases, with 15 bases remaining between them. The CDR3 protein is CASSCPEIGKHF. The CDR3 coding sequence is TGTGCCAGCAGCTGCCCAGAGATAGGAAAGCATTTT. The whole variable domain, remainder taken from reference TRBV11-3 and TRBJ1-5, is EAGVVQSPRYKIIEKKQPVAFWCNPISGHNTLYWYLQNLGQGPELLIRYENEEAVDDSQLPKDRFSAERLKGVDSTLKIQPAELGDSAVYLCASSCPEIGKHFGDGTRLSIL.

This clone has more than one count but fewer than ten. The chain has TRBV6-5 and TRBJ1-2, with a weak D call TRBD1 (5 bases). CDR1 is MNHEY, CDR2 SVGAGI, per germline. Deletions cut 2 bases from V and 2 bases from J, with 9 bases between. The CDR3 length is 14 residues. In nucleotides, the CDR3 is TGTGCCAGCAGTTACGGGGGACGGAACTATGGCTACACCTTC. Translated: CASSYGGRNYGYTF.

This rearrangement joins TRBV7-8 to TRBJ1-3, with D possibly matching TRBD1 (5 bases). Germline V gene lookup returns CDR1 SGHVS and CDR2 FQNEAQ. The V and J ends lost 7 bases and 4 bases respectively, with 14 bases between them. There are 14 residues in the CDR3. CDR3 nucleotide sequence: TGTGCCAGCAAAGAACGAGGGGTAGGAAACACCATATATTTT. It is translated as CASKERGVGNTIYF.

The V call is TRBV9, the J call TRBJ2-3, with D tentatively TRBD1 (6 bases). In germline, CDR1 is SGDLS, CDR2 YYNGEE. The CDR3 runs 15 residues. The V end lost 4 bases, the J end lost 5 bases, and 17 bases lay between the germline ends. CDR3 region: CASSPYRAFGDTQYF. The CDR3 nucleotides read TGTGCCAGCAGCCCCTACAGGGCGTTTGGAGATACGCAGTATTTT.

The gene calls are TRBV29-1 and TRBJ2-5; D is unclear. CDR1 SQVTM and CDR2 ANQGSEA come from the germline V gene. This CDR3 region has 11 residues. Trimming shortened V by 6 bases and J by 1 base, and 6 bases separated the two germline ends. The CDR3 DNA sequence: TGCAGCGTCCGATCCCAAGAGACCCAGTACTTC. It specifies CSVRSQETQYF.

V and J are TRBV5-1 and TRBJ2-6, with D possibly matching TRBD1 (6 bases). Germline V lookup: CDR1 SGHRS, CDR2 YFSETQ. Trimming stripped 3 bases from V and 2 bases from J, with 12 bases between. CDR3 length: 16 amino acids. The CDR3 sequence is CASSSQGMAGANVLTF. The CDR3 coding sequence is TGCGCCAGCAGCTCTCAGGGGATGGCTGGGGCCAACGTCCTGACTTTC.

The chain couples TRBV11-3 to TRBJ2-1; D might be TRBD1 or TRBD2, each matching 5 bases. The CDR3 length is 11 residues. V was cut by 0 bases and J by 15 bases, with 9 bases left in between. Germline V gives CDR1 SGHNT, CDR2 YENEEA. CDR3 DNA sequence: TGTGCCAGCAGCTTAGAGGGGGTTGGGTTCTTC. This codes for CASSLEGVGFF.

The rearrangement links TRBV4-3 to TRBJ2-3; no definite D call. CDR1 and CDR2 (germline): LGHNA, YSLEER. V was clipped by 1 base and J by 1 base, with 6 bases between them. The CDR3 sequence is 14 residues long. Written as DNA, the CDR3 is TGCGCCAGCAGCCAAGGGGCCGGCACAGATACGCAGTATTTT. This sequence encodes CASSQGAGTDTQYF.

The chain has TRBV10-3 and TRBJ1-5; maybe TRBD1 (6 bases). The V gene's germline CDR1 is ENHRY and CDR2 SYGVKD. This CDR3 comprises 14 residues. Trimming removed 3 bases from V and 7 bases from J, with 13 bases in between. Here the CDR3 reads CAISDRGAGQPQHF. The CDR3 nucleotides read TGTGCCATCAGTGATAGGGGGGCAGGGCAGCCCCAGCATTTT.

This rearrangement joins TRBV4-1 to TRBJ1-5, with D possibly TRBD1 on 6 matching bases. The CDR3 has 16 amino acids. V was shortened by 0 bases and J by 4 bases, with 13 bases between the two germline ends. Germline V gene data show CDR1 as MGHRA and CDR2 as YSYEKL. The CDR3 loop is CASSQDGGLGNQPQHF. DNA for the CDR3: TGCGCCAGCAGCCAAGACGGGGGGCTAGGGAATCAGCCCCAGCATTTT.

The rearrangement links TRBV7-2 to TRBJ1-3; D call uncertain. Trimming removed 5 bases at V and 4 bases at J, with 15 bases between. This CDR3 contains 15 residues. CDR1 is SGHTA and CDR2 is FQGNSA in the germline V gene. CDR3 protein: CASSATWVAGNTIYF. The CDR3 DNA reads as TGTGCCAGCAGCGCAACTTGGGTCGCCGGAAACACCATATATTTT.

The chain is built from TRBV5-4 and TRBJ2-5; the D gene could be TRBD1 or TRBD2 (5 bases each). CDR3 size: 12 residues. Germline CDR1 is SGHNT and CDR2 is YYREEE (reference sequence). Between the trimmed V and J ends, which lost 4 bases and 7 bases, there was a span of 11 bases. CDR3 amino acids: CASSPGAGTQYF. The CDR3 DNA is TGTGCCAGCAGCCCCGGGGCAGGGACCCAGTACTTC.

Worth noting for this clone: This same CDR3 is encoded by further DNA sequences in the sample. J is TRBJ1-2 and V is TRBV20-1; D unresolved. Per the germline V gene, CDR1 is DFQATT and CDR2 is SNEGSKA (reference sequence). The germline V and J ends were trimmed by 1 base and 5 bases, with 5 bases remaining between them. CDR3 length: 11 amino acids. The CDR3 sequence is CSARVGYGYTF. The CDR3 region has the DNA TGCAGTGCTAGAGTCGGGTATGGCTACACCTTC.

The chain joins TRBV5-1 to TRBJ1-1, with D unresolved. The germline gives CDR1 SGHRS, CDR2 YFSETQ. Between the trimmed V and J ends, which lost 0 bases and 7 bases, there was a span of 28 bases. This CDR3 contains 19 residues. CDR3 bases: TGCGCCAGCAGCTTGGCCGGTCGAAGACCGACCCTCACAATTAGTGAAGCTTTCTTT. This translates into CASSLAGRRPTLTISEAFF.

V and J are TRBV5-5 and TRBJ1-3; TRBD1 might be the D (6 bases). The CDR3 totals 16 residues. Deletions cut 4 bases from V and 0 bases from J, with 14 bases between. Germline CDR1 is SGHKS and CDR2 is YYEKEE (reference sequence). CDR3 sequence (DNA): TGTGCCAGCAGCCGAAACCAACAGGGCTCTGGAAACACCATATATTTT. Protein sequence: CASSRNQQGSGNTIYF.